The clone carrying this T cell receptor beta chain appeared a few times. This entry belongs to a study of beta chain features in type 1 diabetes. V shed 8 bases, J shed 4 bases, and the junction held 2 bases outside the gene matches. The CDR3 sequence is 14 residues long. CDR1 and CDR2 from the germline V gene are MNHNS and SASEGT. The investigators reverse transcribed all of the isolated RNA, so they sequenced expressed TCRB transcripts. Repertoires were generated with immunoSEQ multiplex PCR, while TCRdb's copy carries only in-frame clones and drops some. This sample has 110,000 to 150,000 clones, with 6.9% found just once.

The rearrangement links TRBV6-1 to TRBJ2-1; 13 nucleotides line up with TRBD2. The specimen was central memory CD4+ T cells from blood. The origin of this receptor is a woman in her twenties or thirties in good health. The CDR3 coding sequence is TGTGCCAGCTCGGGACTAGCGGGGTACAATGAGCAGTTCTTC. Protein product: CASSGLAGYNEQFF.